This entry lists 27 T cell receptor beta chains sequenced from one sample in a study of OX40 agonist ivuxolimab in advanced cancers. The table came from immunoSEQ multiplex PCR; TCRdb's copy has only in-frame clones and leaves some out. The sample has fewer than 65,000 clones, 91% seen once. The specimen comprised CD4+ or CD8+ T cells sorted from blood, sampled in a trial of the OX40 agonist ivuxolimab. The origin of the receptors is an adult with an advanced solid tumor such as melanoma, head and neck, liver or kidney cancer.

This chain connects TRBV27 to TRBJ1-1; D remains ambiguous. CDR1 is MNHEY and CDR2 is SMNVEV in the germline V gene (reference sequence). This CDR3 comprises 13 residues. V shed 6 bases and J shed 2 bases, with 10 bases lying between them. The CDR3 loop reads CASRQVANTEAFF. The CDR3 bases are TGTGCCAGCAGGCAAGTTGCAAACACTGAAGCTTTCTTT.

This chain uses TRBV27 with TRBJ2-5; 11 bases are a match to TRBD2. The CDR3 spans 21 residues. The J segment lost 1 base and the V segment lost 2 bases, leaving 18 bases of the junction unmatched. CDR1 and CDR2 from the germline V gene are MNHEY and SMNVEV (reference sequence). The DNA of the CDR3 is TGTGCCAGCAGTTTACACCGAGGACTTCGGCTAGCGGGGGGCATCCAAGAGACCCAGTACTTC. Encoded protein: CASSLHRGLRLAGGIQETQYF.

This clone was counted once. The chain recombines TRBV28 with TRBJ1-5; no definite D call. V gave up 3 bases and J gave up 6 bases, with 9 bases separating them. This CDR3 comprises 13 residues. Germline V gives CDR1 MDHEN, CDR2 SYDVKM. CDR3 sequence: CASSFRLGQPQHF. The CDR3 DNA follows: TGTGCCAGCAGTTTTAGGTTAGGTCAGCCCCAGCATTTT.

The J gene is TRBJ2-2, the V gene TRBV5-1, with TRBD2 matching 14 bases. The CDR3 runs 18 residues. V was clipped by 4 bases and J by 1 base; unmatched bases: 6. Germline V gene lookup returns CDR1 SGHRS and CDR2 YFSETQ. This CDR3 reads CASSKGTSGGLNTGELFF. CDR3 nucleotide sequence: TGCGCCAGCAGCAAAGGGACTAGCGGGGGATTGAACACCGGGGAGCTGTTTTTT.

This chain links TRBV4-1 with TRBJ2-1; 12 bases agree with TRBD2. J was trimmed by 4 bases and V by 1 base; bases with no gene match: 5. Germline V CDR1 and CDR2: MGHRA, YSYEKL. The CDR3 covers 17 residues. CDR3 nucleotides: TGCGCCAGCAGCCAAGGACGGGGGACTAGCGGGTACAATGAGCAGTTCTTC. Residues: CASSQGRGTSGYNEQFF.

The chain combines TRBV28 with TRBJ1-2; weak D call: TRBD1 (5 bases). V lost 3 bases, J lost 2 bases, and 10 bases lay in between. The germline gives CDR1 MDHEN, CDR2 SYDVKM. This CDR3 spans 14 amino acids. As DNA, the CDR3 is TGTGCCAGCAGTTTTCCCGCAGGGAACTATGGCTACACCTTC. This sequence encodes CASSFPAGNYGYTF.

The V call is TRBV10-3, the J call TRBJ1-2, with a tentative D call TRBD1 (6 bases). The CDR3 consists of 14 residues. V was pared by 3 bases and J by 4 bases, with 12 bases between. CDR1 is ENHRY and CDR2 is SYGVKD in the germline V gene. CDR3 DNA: TGTGCCATCAGTGATTGGGGGACAATCTATGGCTACACCTTC. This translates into CAISDWGTIYGYTF.

CDR3 nucleotides: TGTGCCAGCAGCTTGGGAGAAGGGACCTACTCCTACGAGCAGTACTTC. Its protein is CASSLGEGTYSYEQYF. The chain is built from TRBV5-6 and TRBJ2-7; D may correspond to TRBD1 or TRBD2 (5 bases each). The V gene's germline CDR1 is SGHDT and CDR2 YYEEEE. V dropped 0 bases and J dropped 0 bases, with 13 bases sitting between them. The CDR3 contains 16 residues.

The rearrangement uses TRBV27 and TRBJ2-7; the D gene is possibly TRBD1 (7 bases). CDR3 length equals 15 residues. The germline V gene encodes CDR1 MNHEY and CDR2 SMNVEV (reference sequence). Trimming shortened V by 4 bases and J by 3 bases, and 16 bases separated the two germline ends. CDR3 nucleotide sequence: TGTGCCAGCAGTTCACCAATGCAGGGGGGCTACGAGCAGTACTTC. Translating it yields CASSSPMQGGYEQYF.

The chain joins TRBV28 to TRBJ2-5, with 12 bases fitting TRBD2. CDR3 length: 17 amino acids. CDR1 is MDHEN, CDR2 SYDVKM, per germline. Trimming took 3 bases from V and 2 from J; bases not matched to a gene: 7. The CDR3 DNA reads TGTGCCAGCAGTTTGGATGTAGGACTAGCGGGACAAGAGACCCAGTACTTC. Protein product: CASSLDVGLAGQETQYF.

The CDR3 nucleotides are TGTGCCAGCAGCTCGAGACTCCCCCCCTACAATGAGCAGTTCTTC. This sequence encodes CASSSRLPPYNEQFF. The rearrangement joins TRBV7-2 to TRBJ2-1; D unclear. V shed 4 bases and J shed 2 bases, with 12 bases lying between them. The germline V gene encodes CDR1 SGHTA and CDR2 FQGNSA. The CDR3 is 15 amino acids.

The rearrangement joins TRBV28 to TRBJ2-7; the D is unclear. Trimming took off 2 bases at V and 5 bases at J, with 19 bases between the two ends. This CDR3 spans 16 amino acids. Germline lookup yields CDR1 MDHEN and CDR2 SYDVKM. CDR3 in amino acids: CASSLTWSSTLNEQYF. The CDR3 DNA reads TGTGCCAGCAGTTTAACGTGGTCTAGTACCTTAAACGAGCAGTACTTC.

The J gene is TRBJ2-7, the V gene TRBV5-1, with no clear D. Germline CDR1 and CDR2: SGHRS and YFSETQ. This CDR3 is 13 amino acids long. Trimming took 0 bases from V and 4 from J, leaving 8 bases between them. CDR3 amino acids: CASSLADAYEQYF. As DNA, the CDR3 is TGCGCCAGCAGCTTGGCGGATGCTTACGAGCAGTACTTC.

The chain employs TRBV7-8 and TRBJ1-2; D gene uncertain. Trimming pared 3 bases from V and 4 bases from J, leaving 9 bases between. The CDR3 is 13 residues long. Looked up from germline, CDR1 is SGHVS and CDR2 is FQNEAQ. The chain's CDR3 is CASSFNSVYGYTF. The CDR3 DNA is TGTGCCAGCAGCTTCAACTCGGTCTATGGCTACACCTTC.

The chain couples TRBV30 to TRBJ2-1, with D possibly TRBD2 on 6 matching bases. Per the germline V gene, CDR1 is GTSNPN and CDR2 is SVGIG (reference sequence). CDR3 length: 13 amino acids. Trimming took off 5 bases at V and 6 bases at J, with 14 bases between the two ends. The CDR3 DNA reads TGTGCCTGGTCGGAGGGGTTTGGCAATGAGCAGTTCTTC. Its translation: CAWSEGFGNEQFF.

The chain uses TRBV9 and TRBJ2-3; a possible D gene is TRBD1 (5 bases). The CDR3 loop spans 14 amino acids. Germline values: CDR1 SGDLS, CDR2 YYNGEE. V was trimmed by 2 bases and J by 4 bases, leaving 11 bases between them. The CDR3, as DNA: TGTGCCAGCAGCGTGTCAGGGTGGGCAGATACGCAGTATTTT. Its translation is CASSVSGWADTQYF.

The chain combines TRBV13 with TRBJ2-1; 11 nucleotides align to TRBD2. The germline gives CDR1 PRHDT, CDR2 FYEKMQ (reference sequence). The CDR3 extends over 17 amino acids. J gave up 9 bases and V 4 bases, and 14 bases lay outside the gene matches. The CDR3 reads CASSSSSTSGRSGEQFF. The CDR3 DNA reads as TGTGCCAGCAGCTCCTCCTCAACTAGCGGGAGATCAGGTGAGCAGTTCTTC.

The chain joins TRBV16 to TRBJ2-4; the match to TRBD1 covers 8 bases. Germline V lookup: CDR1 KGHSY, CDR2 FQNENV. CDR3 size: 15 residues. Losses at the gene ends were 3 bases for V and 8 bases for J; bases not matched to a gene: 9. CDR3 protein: CASSQSRGLGDIQYF. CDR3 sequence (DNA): TGTGCCAGCAGCCAGTCCAGGGGGCTCGGGGACATTCAGTACTTC.

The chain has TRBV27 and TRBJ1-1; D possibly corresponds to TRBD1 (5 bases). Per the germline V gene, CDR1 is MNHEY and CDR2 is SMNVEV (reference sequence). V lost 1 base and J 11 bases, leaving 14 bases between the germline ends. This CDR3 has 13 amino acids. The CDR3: CASSLFHGKGAFF. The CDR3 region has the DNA TGTGCCAGCAGTTTATTTCACGGAAAGGGGGCTTTCTTT.

The DNA for the CDR3 is TGTGCCAGCAGGGCCTTATCCCACAATGAGCAGTTCTTC. This encodes CASRALSHNEQFF. V gene TRBV6-5 combines with J gene TRBJ2-1, with no clear D. CDR3 size: 13 residues. Germline loops: CDR1 MNHEY, CDR2 SVGAGI. The ends were cut back, 6 bases at V and 5 bases at J, with 11 bases in the middle.

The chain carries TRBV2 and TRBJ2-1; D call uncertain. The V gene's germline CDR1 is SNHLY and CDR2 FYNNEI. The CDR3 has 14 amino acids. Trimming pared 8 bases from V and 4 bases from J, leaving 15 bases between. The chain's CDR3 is CASPTEGQYNEQFF. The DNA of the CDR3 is TGTGCCAGCCCCACCGAAGGGCAATACAATGAGCAGTTCTTC.

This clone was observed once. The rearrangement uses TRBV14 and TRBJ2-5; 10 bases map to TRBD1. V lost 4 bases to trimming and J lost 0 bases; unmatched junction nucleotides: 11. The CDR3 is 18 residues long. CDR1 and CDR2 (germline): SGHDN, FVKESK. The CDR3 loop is CASSLRDRGRGYQETQYF. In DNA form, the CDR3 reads TGTGCCAGCAGCCTCCGGGACAGGGGTCGGGGGTACCAAGAGACCCAGTACTTC.

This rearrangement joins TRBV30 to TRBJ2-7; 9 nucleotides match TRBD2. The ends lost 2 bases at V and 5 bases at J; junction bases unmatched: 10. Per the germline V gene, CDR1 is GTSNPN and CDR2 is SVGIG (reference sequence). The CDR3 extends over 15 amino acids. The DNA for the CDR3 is TGTGCCTGGAGTTCATCCGGGATAGCGGGGGACGAGCAGTACTTC. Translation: CAWSSSGIAGDEQYF.

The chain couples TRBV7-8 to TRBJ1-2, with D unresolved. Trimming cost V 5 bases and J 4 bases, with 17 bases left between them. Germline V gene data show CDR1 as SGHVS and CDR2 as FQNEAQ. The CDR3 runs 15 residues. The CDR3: CASSPSTGLAYGYTF. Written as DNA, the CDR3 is TGTGCCAGCAGCCCAAGTACGGGGTTGGCCTATGGCTACACCTTC.

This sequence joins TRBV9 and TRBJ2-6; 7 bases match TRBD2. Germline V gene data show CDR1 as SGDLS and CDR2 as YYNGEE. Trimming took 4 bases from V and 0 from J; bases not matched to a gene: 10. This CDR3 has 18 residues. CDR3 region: CASSPSGSYVSGANVLTF. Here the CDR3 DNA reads TGTGCCAGCAGCCCTAGCGGCAGCTATGTCTCTGGGGCCAACGTCCTGACTTTC.

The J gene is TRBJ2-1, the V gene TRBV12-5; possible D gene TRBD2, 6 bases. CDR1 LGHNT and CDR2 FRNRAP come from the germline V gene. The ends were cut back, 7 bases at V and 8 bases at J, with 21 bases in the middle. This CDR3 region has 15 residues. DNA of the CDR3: TGTGCTAGTGCCGCGGGACGACGGTGGGGCGATGAGCAGTTCTTC. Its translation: CASAAGRRWGDEQFF.

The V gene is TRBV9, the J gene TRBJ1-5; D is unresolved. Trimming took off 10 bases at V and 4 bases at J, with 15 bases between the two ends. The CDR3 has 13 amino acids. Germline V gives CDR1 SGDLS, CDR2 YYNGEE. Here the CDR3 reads CASGGLENQPQHF. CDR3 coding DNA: TGTGCCTCTGGAGGGCTAGAGAATCAGCCCCAGCATTTT.